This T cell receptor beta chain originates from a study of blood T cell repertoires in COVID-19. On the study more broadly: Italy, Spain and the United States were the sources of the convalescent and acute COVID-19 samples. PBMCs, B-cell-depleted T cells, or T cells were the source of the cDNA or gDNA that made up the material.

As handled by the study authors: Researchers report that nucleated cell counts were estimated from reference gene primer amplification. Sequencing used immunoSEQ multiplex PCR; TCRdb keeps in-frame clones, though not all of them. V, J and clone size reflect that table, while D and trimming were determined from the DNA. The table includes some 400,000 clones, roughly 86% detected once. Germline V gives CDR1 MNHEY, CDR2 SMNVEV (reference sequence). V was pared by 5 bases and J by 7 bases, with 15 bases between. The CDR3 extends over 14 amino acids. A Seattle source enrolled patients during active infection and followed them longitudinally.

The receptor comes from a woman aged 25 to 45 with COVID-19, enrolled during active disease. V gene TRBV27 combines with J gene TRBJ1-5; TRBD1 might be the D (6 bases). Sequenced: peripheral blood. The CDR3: CASSARGGRQPQHF. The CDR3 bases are TGTGCCAGCAGTGCCAGAGGGGGTCGGCAGCCCCAGCATTTT.